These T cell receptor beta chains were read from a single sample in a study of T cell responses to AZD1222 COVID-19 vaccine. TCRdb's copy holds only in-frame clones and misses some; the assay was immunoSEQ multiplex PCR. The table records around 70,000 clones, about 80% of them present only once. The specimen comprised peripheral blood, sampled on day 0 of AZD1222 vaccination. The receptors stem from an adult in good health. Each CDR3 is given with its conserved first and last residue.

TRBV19 CASSIKGDTSYEQYF
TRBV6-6 CASSGPGTGVSYEQYF
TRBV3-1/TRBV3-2 CASSDNPGRHTDTQYF
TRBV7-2 CASSGGLGPTGELFF
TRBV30 CAWSVPGVETQYF
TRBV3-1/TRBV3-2 CASSQRGLAGGPGEQYF
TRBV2 CASSDNPSGSYNEQFF
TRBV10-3 CAITGGGNTIYF
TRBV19 CASSKDRGRDNEQFF
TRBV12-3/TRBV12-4 CASSFRRDTEAFF
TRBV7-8 CASSSSDTSSNTEAFF
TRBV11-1 CASSRRTSELFF
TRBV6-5 CASTSPGGAQHF
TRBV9 CASSVGISGEAFF
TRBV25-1 CASRLDSRTGELFF
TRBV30 CAWTPGATEAFF
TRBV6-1 CASSYGGSPPGELFF
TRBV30 CACQTPAGGYNEQFF
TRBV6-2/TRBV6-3 CASSRPGYSNQPQHF
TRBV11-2 CASSFPTGYTEAFF
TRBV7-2 CASSRGWQETQYF
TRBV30 CAWRALNTIYF
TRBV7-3 CASSLKRGISTDTQYF
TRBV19 CASSMDKETQYF
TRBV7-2 CASNSPLRLGGYTF
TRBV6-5 CASSYPPQYF